The sequence of this T cell receptor (beta chain) was determined in a study of T cell clonotyping in hematopoietic cell transplantation (dated by TCRdb to about 2021). For the study in its entirety: Recipient samples taken before transplant were obtained following cytoreduction. The study collected 120 to 150 blood samples from 35 consecutive transplant recipients and their related donors. Recruitment of patients was conducted between 2015 and 2017, and follow-up was continued until late 2020 or death.

The immunoSEQ assay, a bias-controlled multiplex PCR with V- and J-specific primers, was used to amplify TCR beta CDR3 regions from genomic DNA. A proprietary barcode and Illumina adapter sequences were added to the CDR3 amplicons in a second PCR step. An Illumina MiSeq instrument was used to sequence the CDR3 libraries. Per the original workflow: Export and quality control were done with immunoSEQ Analyzer 3.0, while downstream analyses used R Bioconductor and Immunarch. Repertoire metrics were calculated using only productive rearrangements within the normalized downsampled data set. Clonotypes larger than 5 templates in the normalized cohort were defined as pathologically expanded. The Inverse Simpson Index was used to measure repertoire diversity. The non-normalized data set was used for CMV-specificity analyses so that all clonotypes could be captured. TCRdb mirrors the immuneACCESS table, restricted to in-frame sequences. Some clones are absent from its copies; in checked studies, under half trace to an unresolved V gene, and the reason for the others is unknown. V and J calls and clone size come straight from that table; D and trimming were deduced from the DNA. This sample has 25,000 to 35,000 clones in its table, and approximately 94% of those were observed once. The top ten clones comprise approximately 2.4% of the sample.

Results the study describes overall, beyond this receptor: After transplant, TCR diversity in recipients dropped, and pathologically expanded clonotypes increased progressively from day 30 to day 180. Recipient repertoires showed only a small fraction of overlap with donor repertoires, and over 97% appeared de novo at the given depth. Sample size was limited, and cells were not sorted, so CD4 and CD8 repertoire contributions could not be separated. Broader posttransplant TCR repertoire diversity was predicted by donor and pretransplant recipient Inverse Simpson Index values.

In light of the paper, this sample's time point label describes: recipient sample about 28 days before transplant, after cytoreduction. Blood samples were obtained from recipients approximately 28 days before transplant and at days 30, 100 and 180 after transplant. Nuclei Lysis Solution was used to extract genomic DNA from fresh or cryopreserved unfractionated peripheral blood mononuclear cells. Comment on this clone: Its antigen target is currently unknown. No qualities accompany the bases; no much larger clone lies one base away.

Taken from cysteine to phenylalanine, the CDR3 has 13 residues. Solely the CDR3 DNA is kept, with 39 bases framed from the first base. Relative to germline, V is 4 bases shorter and J is 8 bases shorter, with 13 bases between their ends. CDR1 is given as SGHDT and CDR2 as YYEEEE, both from the germline V gene. This receptor was identified in a man aged 50-60 years with acute myeloid leukemia. Some clones in this sample may be carry-over from other donors' samples. The source was peripheral blood mononuclear cells, collected before stem cell transplant. This chain joins TRBV5-6 to TRBJ2-4; there is no confident call for the D gene. In nucleotide form, the sequence is TGTGCCAGCAGCGGTAGTGGGCTTGACATTCAGTACTTC. This encodes CASSGSGLDIQYF.